The TCR beta chain described here comes from a study of blood T cells in healthy people across ages. Primed by a sample-barcoded 5' primer and a J-beta primer mix, a second PCR proceeded for 7 to 11 cycles. Every individual sample yielded 2.5 million or more paired-end reads (each containing CDR3). Each CDR3 protein is one row after TCRdb ran MiXCR on the 5' RACE reads. The sample yields about 1.5 million distinct CDR3 sequences, 35% to 45% seen once. This clonotype turned up a few times. Its specificity is not known. Broader study findings: Diversity was higher, and naive CD4+ cells more numerous, in long-lived donors than in aged donors. It was held that diversity estimates obtained from one million T cells represented underestimates.

V was cut by 0 bases and J by 4 bases, with 17 bases left in between. The CDR3 totals 17 residues. Germline loops: CDR1 MGHRA, CDR2 YSYEKL. The material sequenced was blood. This clonotype was obtained from a woman between 18 and 29 years old in good health. The genes are TRBV4-1 and TRBJ2-3, with D perhaps matching TRBD2 (5 bases). This CDR3 is CASSQDLRSGRPDTQYF. The CDR3, as DNA: TGCGCCAGCAGCCAAGATCTTCGGAGCGGTCGCCCAGATACGCAGTATTTT.